This T cell receptor (beta chain) was recorded in a study of patients and donors after allogeneic stem cell transplantation. TCRdb analysed the RT-PCR reads with MiXCR anew, one entry per CDR3 protein. Found here are over 400,000 distinct CDR3 sequences, roughly 17% of them singletons; the top ten hold less than 9.5%. Germline V lookup: CDR1 KGHDR, CDR2 SFDVKD. CDR3 length equals 16 residues. The V and J ends lost 3 bases and 6 bases, in that order; junction bases with no gene match: 5. The chain has TRBV24-1 and TRBJ2-2; 11 nucleotides agree with TRBD2. Sequencing used blood, either unsorted or a sorted T cell fraction (not recorded which). The sequence was obtained from a human donor who was either an allogeneic HSCT recipient or a stem cell or donor lymphocyte infusion donor (not recorded which). It is not recorded whose cells these are; they may come from a transplant donor. CDR3 residues: CATSDTSGGRAGELFF. In DNA form, the CDR3 reads TGTGCCACCAGTGATACTAGCGGGGGTCGGGCCGGGGAGCTGTTTTTT.